This T cell receptor (beta chain) was documented in a study of human T cells and chemical hapten exposure. Findings and limits, study-wide: With DPC sensitization, TCRs exceeding 1 in 1000 frequency showed no change.

On this clonotype itself: Its specificity is not known.

Indicated time point: patch test 3, about 24 weeks after DPC sensitization. Treatment of the sample: therapeutic diphenylcyclopropenone sensitization with weekly scalp DPC. The CDR3 runs 14 residues. V was pared by 4 bases and J by 3 bases, with 3 bases of the junction left unmatched. The germline V gene encodes CDR1 DFQATT and CDR2 SNEGSKA (reference sequence). TCRdb fed the RACE reads into MiXCR, producing one record per CDR3 protein. Among 120,000 or so distinct CDR3 sequences, roughly 12% were seen once, and the ten largest hold approximately 2.5%. The sequencing used whole blood, collected in connection with sensitization to the hapten diphenylcyclopropenone (DPC). The chain couples TRBV20-1 to TRBJ2-1, with 10 bases lining up with TRBD2. This sequence was found in a woman aged 45-65 years with alopecia areata. Some clones in this sample may be carry-over from other donors' samples. The CDR3 region is CSATGTSVYNEQFF. The CDR3 bases are TGCAGTGCTACCGGGACTAGCGTCTACAATGAGCAGTTCTTC.